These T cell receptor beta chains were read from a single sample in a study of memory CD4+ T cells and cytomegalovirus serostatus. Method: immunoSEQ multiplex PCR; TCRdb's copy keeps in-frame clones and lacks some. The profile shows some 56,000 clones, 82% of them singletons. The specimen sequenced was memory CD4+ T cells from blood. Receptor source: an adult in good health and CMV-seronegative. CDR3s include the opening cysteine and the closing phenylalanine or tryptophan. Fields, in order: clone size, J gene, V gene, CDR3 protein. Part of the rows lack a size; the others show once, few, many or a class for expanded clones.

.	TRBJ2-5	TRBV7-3	CASSLSVQETQYF
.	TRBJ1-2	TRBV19	CAIDRGSNYGYTF
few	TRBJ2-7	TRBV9	CASSPGATALYEQYF
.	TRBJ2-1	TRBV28	CASNPQDRRRSEQFF
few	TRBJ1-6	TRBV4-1	CASSQDGEGGIRSPLHF
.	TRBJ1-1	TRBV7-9	CASSQGTLTRLTNTEAFF
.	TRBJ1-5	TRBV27	CASSYTAYSNQPQHF
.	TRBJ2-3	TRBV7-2	CASTYKRGGNTQYF
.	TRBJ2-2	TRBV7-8	CASSSGGGWTGELFF
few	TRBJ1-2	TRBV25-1	CASRRGGEHGYTF
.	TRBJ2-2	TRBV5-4	CASSSARGGRNTGELFF
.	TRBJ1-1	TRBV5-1	CASSLLGQGPNTEAFF
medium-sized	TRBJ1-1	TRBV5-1	CASSSEQGRTEAFF
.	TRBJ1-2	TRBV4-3	CASSQDRSVGGYTF
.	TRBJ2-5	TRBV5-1	CASSLGRETQYF
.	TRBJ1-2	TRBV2	CASSEGGGGMIDF
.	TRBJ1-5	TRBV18	CASSPPPGEKNQPQHF
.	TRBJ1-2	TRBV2	CASGVGGGYTF
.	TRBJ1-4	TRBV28	CASSSGAGQGGEKLFF
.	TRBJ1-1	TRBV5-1	CASSLLIVNTEAFF
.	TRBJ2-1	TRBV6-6	CASSSPAGSSYNEQFF
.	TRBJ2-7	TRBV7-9	CASSLKETYEQYF
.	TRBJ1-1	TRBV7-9	CASSRPGGGSVNTEAFF
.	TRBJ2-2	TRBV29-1	CSGGTGVGELFF
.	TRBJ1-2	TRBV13	CASSLRGAPNYGYTF
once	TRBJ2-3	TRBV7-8	CASSELAGRTDTQYF
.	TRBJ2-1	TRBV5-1	CASSIGTDSNEQFF
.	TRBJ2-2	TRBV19	CASHSRQANTGELFF
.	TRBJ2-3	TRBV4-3	CASSHQAGPTDTQYF
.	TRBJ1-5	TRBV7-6	CASSLGGTQPQHF
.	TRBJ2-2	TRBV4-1	CASSHLAGVGGTGELFF
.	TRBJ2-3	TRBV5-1	CASSSGTATDTQYF
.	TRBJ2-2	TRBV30	CAWSVHVTGELFF
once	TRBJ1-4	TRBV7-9	CASSPAGTGLGEKLFF
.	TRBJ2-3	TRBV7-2	CASSPRVLAGVGQYF
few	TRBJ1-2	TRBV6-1	CASSDQHNLNYGYTF
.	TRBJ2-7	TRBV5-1	CASSFRGVGYEQYF
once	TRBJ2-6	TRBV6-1	CASGTGQSGANVLTF
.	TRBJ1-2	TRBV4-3	CASSQTFQGSGDGYTF
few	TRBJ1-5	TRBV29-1	CSVSGANQPQHF